This record concerns one T cell receptor (beta chain) sequence. Its antigen is currently unknown. Assay: immunoSEQ multiplex PCR; the TCRdb copy retains only in-frame clones and omits some. The top ten clones hold roughly 1.2% of a sample with about 1.5 million clones, over 95% of them seen once. These data originate in a study of shared clonotypes between healthy human individuals. Study findings and constraints: Tissue TCR repertoires likely differ from these blood-only repertoires.

CDR3 size: 16 residues. V was clipped by 0 bases and J by 9 bases; unmatched bases: 12. CDR1 and CDR2 (germline): SGDLS, YYNGEE. This clonotype originated in a young man in good health. The sequencing sample was made of naive CD4+ T cells sorted from blood. Stated subset: CD45RA+ positively selected. J is TRBJ2-1 and V is TRBV9, with 7 nucleotides matching TRBD2. The CDR3 region is CASSVGVGRSQSEQFF. DNA of the CDR3: TGTGCCAGCAGCGTAGGGGTCGGGAGGTCTCAGAGTGAGCAGTTCTTC.